This TCR beta chain was sequenced during a study of shared T cell receptors in the human thymus. This clone has only one observation. The V gene's germline CDR1 is MDHEN and CDR2 SYDVKM. V gave up 3 bases and J gave up 5 bases, with 13 bases separating them. The CDR3 extends over 14 amino acids. Assay: immunoSEQ multiplex PCR; the TCRdb copy retains only in-frame clones and omits some. The sample holds hundreds of thousands of clones, approximately 89% seen once. These data also formed part of another study, on human thymus T cells. This second report adds: Related research described thymic repertoires that were highly overlapping among unrelated individuals.

The specimen was thymocytes. This clonotype originated in a boy under two years old with a congenital heart defect. This rearrangement joins TRBV28 to TRBJ2-5; a possible D gene is TRBD2 (7 bases). The CDR3, as DNA: TGTGCCAGCAGTTTGGGGGGGCGCATGGAGACCCAGTACTTC. Amino acids: CASSLGGRMETQYF. Full variable domain (rest looked up from reference TRBV28 and TRBJ2-5): DVKVTQSSRYLVKRTGEKVFLECVQDMDHENMFWYRQDPGLGLRLIYFSYDVKMKEKGDIPEGYSVSREKKERFSLILESASTNQTSMYLCASSLGGRMETQYFGPGTRLLVL.